This TCR beta chain is from a study of neurological immune-mediated disorders. The authors produced cDNA by 5'RACE using 10-nucleotide random UMIs. Each CDR3 protein gets one entry after TCRdb re-called the 5' RACE reads with MiXCR. This table has about 29,000 distinct CDR3 sequences, about 3.5% appearing once. V shed 4 bases and J shed 6 bases, with 12 bases lying between them. Germline V CDR1 and CDR2: SNHLY, FYNNEI. The CDR3 consists of 14 residues. The rearrangement joins TRBV2 to TRBJ1-4; a possible D gene is TRBD1 (5 bases). The sample consisted of PBMCs. This sequence was found in a woman aged 25 to 39 with multiple sclerosis. CDR3 region: CASSAHGTYEKLFF. CDR3 sequence (DNA): TGTGCCAGCAGTGCCCACGGGACGTATGAAAAACTGTTTTTT.